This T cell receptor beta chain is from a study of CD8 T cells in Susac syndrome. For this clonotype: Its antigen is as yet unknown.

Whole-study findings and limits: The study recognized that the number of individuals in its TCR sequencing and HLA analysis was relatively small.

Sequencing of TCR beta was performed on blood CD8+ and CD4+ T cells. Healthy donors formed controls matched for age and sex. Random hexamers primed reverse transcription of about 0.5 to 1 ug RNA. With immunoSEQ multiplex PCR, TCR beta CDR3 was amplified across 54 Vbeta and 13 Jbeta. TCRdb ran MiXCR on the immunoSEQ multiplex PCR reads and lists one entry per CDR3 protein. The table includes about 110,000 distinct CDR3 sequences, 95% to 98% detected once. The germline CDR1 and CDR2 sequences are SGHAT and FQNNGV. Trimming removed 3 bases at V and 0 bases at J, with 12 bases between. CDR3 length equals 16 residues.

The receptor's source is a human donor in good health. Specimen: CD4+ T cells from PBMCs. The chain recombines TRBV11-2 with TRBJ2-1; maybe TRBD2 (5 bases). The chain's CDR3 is CASSLGAESSYNEQFF. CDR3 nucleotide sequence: TGTGCCAGCAGCTTGGGAGCGGAGAGCTCCTACAATGAGCAGTTCTTC.